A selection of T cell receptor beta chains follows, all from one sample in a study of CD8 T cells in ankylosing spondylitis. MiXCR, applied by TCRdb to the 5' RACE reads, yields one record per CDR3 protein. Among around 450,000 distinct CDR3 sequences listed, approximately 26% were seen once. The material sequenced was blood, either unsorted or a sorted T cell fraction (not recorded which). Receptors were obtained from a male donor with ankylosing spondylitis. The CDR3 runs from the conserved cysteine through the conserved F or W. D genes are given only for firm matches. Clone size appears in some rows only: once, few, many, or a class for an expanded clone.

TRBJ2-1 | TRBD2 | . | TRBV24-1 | TGTGCCACCAGCAGGACTAGCGGGAGCGGAGATGAGCAGTTCTTC | CATSRTSGSGDEQFF
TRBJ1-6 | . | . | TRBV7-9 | TGTGCCAGCAGCTCGGACAGCGGTTATTCACCCCTCCACTTT | CASSSDSGYSPLHF
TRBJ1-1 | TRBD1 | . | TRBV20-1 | TGCAGTGCCGACGACAGGGGCCTAGAAGCTTTCTTT | CSADDRGLEAFF
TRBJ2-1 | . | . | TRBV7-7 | TGTGCCAGCAGCTTAGGTCCCGTGAGCTCCTACAATGAGCAGTTCTTC | CASSLGPVSSYNEQFF
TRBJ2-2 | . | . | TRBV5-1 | TGCGCCAGCAGCTTGGGGGCTATGTACACCGGGGAGCTGTTTTTT | CASSLGAMYTGELFF
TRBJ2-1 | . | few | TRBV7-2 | TGTGCCAGCAGCTTAAGTAACGGCTACAATGAGCAGTTCTTC | CASSLSNGYNEQFF
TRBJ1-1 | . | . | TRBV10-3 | TGTGCCATCAGTGTGGAGAGGGAACCCACTGAAGCTTTCTTT | CAISVEREPTEAFF
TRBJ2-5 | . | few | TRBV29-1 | TGCAGCGTTGGGGCCGTGAAGACCCAGTACTTC | CSVGAVKTQYF
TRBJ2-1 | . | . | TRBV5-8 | TGTGCCAGCAGCCGGGACCAGGAACATGTCGGGAATGAGCAGTTCTTC | CASSRDQEHVGNEQFF
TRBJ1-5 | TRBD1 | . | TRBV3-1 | TGTGCCAGCAGCCTTAATGCAGGGGGCTTTGGCAATCAGCCCCAGCATTTT | CASSLNAGGFGNQPQHF
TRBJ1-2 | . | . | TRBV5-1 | TGCGCCAGCAGCTTTAGTCAAGTCTATGGCTACACCTTC | CASSFSQVYGYTF
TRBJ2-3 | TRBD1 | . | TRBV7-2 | TGTGCCAGCAGGCCCGGACAGGGGACAGATACGCAGTATTTT | CASRPGQGTDTQYF
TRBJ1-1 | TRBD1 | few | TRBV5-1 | TGCGCCAGCAGCGGACAGGGGTATTCGAACACTGAAGCTTTCTTT | CASSGQGYSNTEAFF
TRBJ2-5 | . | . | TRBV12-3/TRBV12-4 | TGTGCCAGCAGTTTGACGCGGGGCCCCCAAGAGACCCAGTACTTC | CASSLTRGPQETQYF
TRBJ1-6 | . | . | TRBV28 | TGTGCCAGCAAGCCCGGGACACTTTATAATTCACCCCTCCACTTT | CASKPGTLYNSPLHF
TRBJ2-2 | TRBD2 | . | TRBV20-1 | TGCAGTGCTAGAGAGGCGGGAGGGCCGAGCGGGGAGCTGTTTTTT | CSAREAGGPSGELFF
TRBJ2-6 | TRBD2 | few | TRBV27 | TGTGCCAGCACCCGGGAGGCAGCCAGCTCTGGGGCCAACGTCCTGACTTTC | CASTREAASSGANVLTF
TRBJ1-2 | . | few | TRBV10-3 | TGTGCCATCAGTGAGCCCCCGGGGGGGACCTATGGCTACACCTTC | CAISEPPGGTYGYTF
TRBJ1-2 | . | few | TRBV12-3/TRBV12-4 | TGTGCCAGCACCTCGTCGGGTGGCTACACCTTC | CASTSSGGYTF
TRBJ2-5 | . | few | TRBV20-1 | TGCAGTGCTAGCCGGGAGATTGGGGAGACCCAGTACTTC | CSASREIGETQYF
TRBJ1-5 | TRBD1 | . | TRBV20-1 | TGCAGTGTTACAGGGGGCGCGGATCAGCCCCAGCATTTT | CSVTGGADQPQHF
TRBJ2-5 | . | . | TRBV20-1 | TGCAGTGCTAGAGATACGGGCTGGGGGACCTCTGGTGAGACCCAGTACTTC | CSARDTGWGTSGETQYF
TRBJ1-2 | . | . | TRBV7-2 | TGTGCCAGCAGCTTAGCGGGGGGGGCTGGCTATGGCTACACCTTC | CASSLAGGAGYGYTF
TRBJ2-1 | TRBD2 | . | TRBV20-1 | TGCAGTGCTAGATCTCCGGGACTAGGGGCTACAATGGAGCAGTTCTTC | CSARSPGLGATMEQFF
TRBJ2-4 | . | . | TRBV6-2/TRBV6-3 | TGTGCCAGCAGTTACGGGCCGGCGGTGGCCAAAAACATTCAGTACTTC | CASSYGPAVAKNIQYF
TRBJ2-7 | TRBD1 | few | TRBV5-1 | TGCGCCAGCAGCTTTCTCGGGACAGGGCCCGGCGAGCAGTACTTC | CASSFLGTGPGEQYF
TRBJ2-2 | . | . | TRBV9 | TGTGCCAGCAGCCCCAACTCCCAAGGGGGGAGGAGGGAGCTGTTTTTT | CASSPNSQGGRRELFF
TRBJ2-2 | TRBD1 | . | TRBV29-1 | TGCAGCGCACGGACAGGGTTCAACACCGGGGAGCTGTTTTTT | CSARTGFNTGELFF